A selection of T cell receptor beta chains follows, all from one sample in a study of blood T cell repertoires in COVID-19. Clones were sequenced by immunoSEQ multiplex PCR, and TCRdb holds only the in-frame ones, with some missing. The sample holds approximately 72,000 clones, 84% seen once. The sequencing input was peripheral blood. These receptors were taken from a man in his forties or fifties with active COVID-19. CDR3s include the opening cysteine and the closing phenylalanine or tryptophan. The order of the fields is D gene, V gene, clone size, J gene, CDR3 DNA, CDR3 protein. D genes are given only for firm matches. Clone size is shown for a subset of rows, as once, few, many or a class of expanded clone.

D gene: NA; V gene: TRBV10-3; clone size: NA; J gene: TRBJ2-1; CDR3 DNA: TGTGCCATCGGTCAGTACAATGAGCAGTTCTTC; CDR3 protein: CAIGQYNEQFF
D gene: TRBD1; V gene: TRBV9; clone size: once; J gene: TRBJ1-5; CDR3 DNA: TGTGCCAGCAGCCCGAACGCCGGGACAGGGAACAATCAGCCCCAGCATTTT; CDR3 protein: CASSPNAGTGNNQPQHF
D gene: TRBD1; V gene: TRBV6-5; clone size: NA; J gene: TRBJ1-3; CDR3 DNA: TGTGCCAGCACTACAGGGGGCAGGGGAAACACCATATATTTT; CDR3 protein: CASTTGGRGNTIYF
D gene: NA; V gene: TRBV2; clone size: NA; J gene: TRBJ2-7; CDR3 DNA: TGTGCCAGCAGCGCCCCGGGGAACGGCTACGAGCAGTACTTC; CDR3 protein: CASSAPGNGYEQYF
D gene: NA; V gene: TRBV7-9; clone size: once; J gene: TRBJ1-2; CDR3 DNA: TGTGCCAGCAGTTCAAACAGGGTTTGGGATGGCTACACCTTC; CDR3 protein: CASSSNRVWDGYTF
D gene: TRBD2; V gene: TRBV30; clone size: few; J gene: TRBJ2-7; CDR3 DNA: TGTGCCTGGGGACGGACTAGCGGGGGTGAGCAGTACTTC; CDR3 protein: CAWGRTSGGEQYF
D gene: NA; V gene: TRBV19; clone size: NA; J gene: TRBJ1-1; CDR3 DNA: TGTGCCAGTATGTCCCTCGTTACTCAGGTATCTGAAGCTTTCTTT; CDR3 protein: CASMSLVTQVSEAFF
D gene: NA; V gene: TRBV20-1; clone size: NA; J gene: TRBJ2-3; CDR3 DNA: TGCAGTGCTAGCGCGTCAGATACGCAGTATTTT; CDR3 protein: CSASASDTQYF
D gene: NA; V gene: TRBV13; clone size: NA; J gene: TRBJ2-3; CDR3 DNA: TGTGCCAGCAGCAGCTGGGGTCGCGGGAAAGATACGCAGTATTTT; CDR3 protein: CASSSWGRGKDTQYF
D gene: NA; V gene: TRBV14; clone size: NA; J gene: TRBJ1-3; CDR3 DNA: TGTGCCAGCAGCCAACAGGACTTCTCTGGAAACACCATATATTTT; CDR3 protein: CASSQQDFSGNTIYF
D gene: TRBD1; V gene: TRBV19; clone size: NA; J gene: TRBJ2-3; CDR3 DNA: TGTGCCAGTAGTACCCGGACAGGGGAAGATACGCAGTATTTT; CDR3 protein: CASSTRTGEDTQYF
D gene: NA; V gene: TRBV6-5; clone size: few; J gene: TRBJ1-1; CDR3 DNA: TGTGCCAGCAGAGGAGGTCCCGAAGCTTTCTTT; CDR3 protein: CASRGGPEAFF
D gene: TRBD2; V gene: TRBV4-3; clone size: NA; J gene: TRBJ2-6; CDR3 DNA: TGCGCCAGCAGCCCGCGGGGGGCTCACGGGGCCAACGTCCTGACTTTC; CDR3 protein: CASSPRGAHGANVLTF
D gene: TRBD2; V gene: TRBV5-1; clone size: once; J gene: TRBJ2-1; CDR3 DNA: TGCGCCAGCAGCTTGTGGACGGGAGGGCCTAATGAGCAGTTCTTC; CDR3 protein: CASSLWTGGPNEQFF
D gene: NA; V gene: TRBV27; clone size: NA; J gene: TRBJ1-6; CDR3 DNA: TGTGCCAGTAAGTCTGCGGAGCTTTCACCCCTCCACTTT; CDR3 protein: CASKSAELSPLHF
D gene: TRBD2; V gene: TRBV15; clone size: NA; J gene: TRBJ2-5; CDR3 DNA: TGTGCCACCAGCAGAGGACTAGCGGACTTGAACTTC; CDR3 protein: CATSRGLADLNF
D gene: NA; V gene: TRBV6-6; clone size: NA; J gene: TRBJ1-5; CDR3 DNA: TGTGCCAGTAGGGGAGGGGATCAGCCCCAGCATTTT; CDR3 protein: CASRGGDQPQHF
D gene: NA; V gene: TRBV5-6; clone size: few; J gene: TRBJ1-2; CDR3 DNA: TGTGCCAGCAGCTTGGTTGAGAGGGCCGATGGCTACACCTTC; CDR3 protein: CASSLVERADGYTF
D gene: TRBD1; V gene: TRBV9; clone size: NA; J gene: TRBJ2-2; CDR3 DNA: TGTGCCAGCAGCAACGGACAGGGGGACGGCACCGGGGAGCTGTTTTTT; CDR3 protein: CASSNGQGDGTGELFF
D gene: NA; V gene: TRBV5-5; clone size: once; J gene: TRBJ1-3; CDR3 DNA: TGTGCCAGCAGCCTGCTCCGGGACTCATCTGGAAACACCATATATTTT; CDR3 protein: CASSLLRDSSGNTIYF
D gene: NA; V gene: TRBV7-2; clone size: NA; J gene: TRBJ2-7; CDR3 DNA: TGTGCCAGCAGCTTAACACAGGGTGGTTACGAGCAGTACTTC; CDR3 protein: CASSLTQGGYEQYF
D gene: NA; V gene: TRBV5-6; clone size: NA; J gene: TRBJ1-2; CDR3 DNA: TGTGCCAGCAGGTTACAGGTTAACTATGGCTACACCTTC; CDR3 protein: CASRLQVNYGYTF
D gene: NA; V gene: TRBV4-3; clone size: NA; J gene: TRBJ1-2; CDR3 DNA: TGCGCCAGCAGCCGACAAGATGAGGGTGAAAGCTACACCTTC; CDR3 protein: CASSRQDEGESYTF
D gene: NA; V gene: TRBV10-3; clone size: NA; J gene: TRBJ1-5; CDR3 DNA: TGTGCCATCAGTGCCGGACACGGGCAAGATCAGCCCCAGCATTTT; CDR3 protein: CAISAGHGQDQPQHF
D gene: TRBD1; V gene: TRBV19; clone size: once; J gene: TRBJ2-3; CDR3 DNA: TGTGCCAGTAGCACATTCGGACAGGGGTTAGATACGCAGTATTTT; CDR3 protein: CASSTFGQGLDTQYF
D gene: NA; V gene: TRBV7-9; clone size: NA; J gene: TRBJ1-1; CDR3 DNA: TGTGCCAGCAGCTTACTACAGGGAACTGAAGCTTTCTTT; CDR3 protein: CASSLLQGTEAFF
D gene: TRBD2; V gene: TRBV18; clone size: NA; J gene: TRBJ2-1; CDR3 DNA: TGTGCCAGCTCACCACTTACGACTAGCGGGAGGAGGGATGAGCAGTTCTTC; CDR3 protein: CASSPLTTSGRRDEQFF
D gene: TRBD1; V gene: TRBV5-8; clone size: once; J gene: TRBJ1-4; CDR3 DNA: TGTGCCAGCACCGACACAGGGGGTCGGGGAAAACTGTTTTTT; CDR3 protein: CASTDTGGRGKLFF
D gene: TRBD1; V gene: TRBV9; clone size: NA; J gene: TRBJ2-3; CDR3 DNA: TGTGCCAGCAGCGAGACAGGGGCAGGGACCGGCACAGATACGCAGTATTTT; CDR3 protein: CASSETGAGTGTDTQYF
D gene: NA; V gene: TRBV3-1/TRBV3-2; clone size: NA; J gene: TRBJ2-5; CDR3 DNA: TGTGCCAGCAGCCAATCCTCGGGGACCCAGTACTTC; CDR3 protein: CASSQSSGTQYF
D gene: NA; V gene: TRBV2; clone size: NA; J gene: TRBJ2-1; CDR3 DNA: TGTGCCAGCAGCGACGACAGTATCTCCTACAATGAGCAGTTCTTC; CDR3 protein: CASSDDSISYNEQFF
D gene: TRBD1; V gene: TRBV5-5; clone size: NA; J gene: TRBJ2-7; CDR3 DNA: TGTGCCAGCAGCTGGGACAGGGGCGACTACGAGCAGTACTTC; CDR3 protein: CASSWDRGDYEQYF
D gene: NA; V gene: TRBV5-4; clone size: NA; J gene: TRBJ1-6; CDR3 DNA: TGTGCCAGCAGCTTGGGGGTGCGTTCGGGGAATTCACCCCTCCACTTT; CDR3 protein: CASSLGVRSGNSPLHF
D gene: TRBD1; V gene: TRBV3-1/TRBV3-2; clone size: once; J gene: TRBJ2-3; CDR3 DNA: TGTGCCAGCAGCCAAAGGAGGGGGACAGGGGGCCCAGATACGCAGTATTTT; CDR3 protein: CASSQRRGTGGPDTQYF
D gene: TRBD2; V gene: TRBV24-1; clone size: NA; J gene: TRBJ2-3; CDR3 DNA: TGTGCCACCTCAGAAGGGCTAGCGGGTGTAGATACGCAGTATTTT; CDR3 protein: CATSEGLAGVDTQYF
D gene: TRBD1; V gene: TRBV25-1; clone size: NA; J gene: TRBJ2-3; CDR3 DNA: TGTGCCAGCAGTGCTCCCCCCGGGACAGGAGTCACAGATACGCAGTATTTT; CDR3 protein: CASSAPPGTGVTDTQYF
D gene: NA; V gene: TRBV15; clone size: NA; J gene: TRBJ1-1; CDR3 DNA: TGTGCCACCAGCAGAGATCGGACAGCGAACACTGAAGCTTTCTTT; CDR3 protein: CATSRDRTANTEAFF
D gene: NA; V gene: TRBV2; clone size: NA; J gene: TRBJ2-2; CDR3 DNA: TGTGCCAGTCTCGAAAGGGAGAGGGGGCGGGGCACCGGGGAGCTGTTTTTT; CDR3 protein: CASLERERGRGTGELFF
D gene: NA; V gene: TRBV27; clone size: NA; J gene: TRBJ2-7; CDR3 DNA: TGTGCCAGCAGTTTCTCACGGGGGAGTTACGAGCAGTACTTC; CDR3 protein: CASSFSRGSYEQYF
D gene: NA; V gene: TRBV7-6; clone size: NA; J gene: TRBJ2-3; CDR3 DNA: TGTGCCAGCAGCCCCGGACAGCGCTATAGCACAGATACGCAGTATTTT; CDR3 protein: CASSPGQRYSTDTQYF